This is a list of T cell receptor beta chains from one sample in a study of T-cell memory formation after mild COVID-19. TCRdb reprocessed the 5' RACE reads with MiXCR, giving one entry per CDR3 protein. The data hold around 440,000 distinct CDR3 sequences, with over 15% observed a single time. The sequenced material came from PBMCs or a T cell subset sorted from them (not recorded which). The receptors stem from an adult woman who had mild COVID-19 (a few samples of this study predate the infection). Cell type and time point are not known. Both conserved end residues are part of each CDR3. Each record gives: clone size, J gene, V gene, D gene, CDR3 protein, CDR3 DNA. The D gene is left open where the match is weak. Size tells how often a clone was seen (once, few, many) or the class of an expanded clone, and some rows leave it out.

few,TRBJ1-1,TRBV7-9,.,CASSSQGAGDGAFF,TGTGCCAGCAGCTCCCAAGGGGCAGGGGATGGAGCTTTCTTT
.,TRBJ2-1,TRBV24-1,TRBD2,CATSKAGGPSNEQFF,TGTGCCACCAGTAAAGCGGGAGGGCCGTCCAATGAGCAGTTCTTC
many,TRBJ2-5,TRBV5-1,TRBD2,CASSLDSGGQETQYF,TGCGCCAGCAGCTTGGATAGCGGGGGCCAAGAGACCCAGTACTTC
few,TRBJ1-2,TRBV11-2,.,CASSLRQIYGYTF,TGTGCCAGCAGCTTACGACAGATCTATGGCTACACCTTC
few,TRBJ2-1,TRBV2,.,CASSGASGTNNEQFF,TGTGCCAGCAGTGGGGCTTCAGGGACCAACAATGAGCAGTTCTTC
.,TRBJ2-7,TRBV29-1,.,CSVGVDEQYF,TGCAGCGTTGGGGTAGACGAGCAGTACTTC
many,TRBJ2-1,TRBV20-1,TRBD1,CSARETGSSYNEQFF,TGCAGTGCTAGAGAGACAGGGAGCTCCTACAATGAGCAGTTCTTC
few,TRBJ2-5,TRBV21-1,.,CASSTRGGRRGGCQETQYF,TGTGCCAGCAGCACCCGAGGAGGTAGGCGGGGAGGTTGTCAAGAGACCCAGTACTTC
.,TRBJ1-2,TRBV12-3/TRBV12-4,TRBD1,CASSQGAANYGYTF,TGTGCCAGCAGCCAGGGGGCGGCGAACTATGGCTACACCTTC
.,TRBJ2-1,TRBV15,TRBD2,CATSSISGGLYEQFF,TGTGCCACCAGCAGTATTAGCGGGGGTTTGTATGAGCAGTTCTTC
few,TRBJ2-6,TRBV20-1,.,CSAGDLAGANVLTF,TGCAGTGCAGGGGATTTAGCTGGGGCCAACGTCCTGACTTTC
.,TRBJ2-1,TRBV12-3/TRBV12-4,.,CASSLSQHNEQFF,TGTGCCAGCAGTTTAAGCCAGCACAATGAGCAGTTCTTC
.,TRBJ1-6,TRBV5-1,.,CASSSGYTDSPIHF,TGCGCCAGCAGCTCGGGCTATACGGATTCACCCATCCACTTT
few,TRBJ1-1,TRBV5-1,.,CASSLGRSGMHEAFF,TGCGCCAGCAGCTTGGGACGGTCGGGGATGCATGAAGCTTTCTTT
few,TRBJ1-2,TRBV3-1,.,CASSQAGEGYGYTF,TGTGCCAGCAGCCAAGCAGGGGAAGGGTATGGCTACACCTTC
few,TRBJ2-1,TRBV5-1,TRBD1,CASSTGQGAVNEQFF,TGCGCCAGCAGCACAGGACAGGGGGCGGTCAATGAGCAGTTCTTC
few,TRBJ1-2,TRBV24-1,.,CATRPGAHYGYTF,TGTGCCACCCGCCCCGGGGCTCACTATGGCTACACCTTC
few,TRBJ2-1,TRBV5-1,.,CASSLGGFSYNEQFF,TGCGCCAGCAGCTTGGGGGGGTTTTCCTACAATGAGCAGTTCTTC
.,TRBJ2-2,TRBV9,TRBD2,CASSSGGLAANTGELFF,TGTGCCAGCAGCTCAGGAGGACTAGCGGCAAACACCGGGGAGCTGTTTTTT
.,TRBJ2-1,TRBV19,.,CASSTRDSRFSYNEQFF,TGTGCCAGTAGTACGAGGGACTCCCGATTCTCCTACAATGAGCAGTTCTTC
.,TRBJ1-5,TRBV27,.,CASSLGWSNQPQHF,TGTGCCAGCAGTTTAGGTTGGAGCAATCAGCCCCAGCATTTT
many,TRBJ1-6,TRBV27,.,CASSLLDNSPLHF,TGTGCCAGCAGTTTATTGGATAATTCACCCCTCCACTTT
.,TRBJ2-7,TRBV24-1,TRBD1,CATSDFKTGVHEQYF,TGTGCCACCAGTGATTTTAAGACAGGGGTCCACGAGCAGTACTTC
.,TRBJ2-1,TRBV5-5,.,CASSLTRENYNEQFF,TGTGCCAGCAGCTTGACCCGTGAGAACTACAATGAGCAGTTCTTC
few,TRBJ2-7,TRBV9,.,CASSVEPGAAYEQYF,TGTGCCAGCAGCGTAGAGCCGGGGGCGGCCTACGAGCAGTACTTC
few,TRBJ1-2,TRBV12-3/TRBV12-4,TRBD1,CASSRGQANYGYTF,TGTGCCAGCAGCCGGGGACAGGCTAACTATGGCTACACCTTC